These 5 T cell receptor beta chains were sequenced from one sample in a study of T cell repertoires in cytomegalovirus infection. TCRdb processed the reads anew with MiXCR; each CDR3 protein has one entry. The sample has about 300,000 distinct CDR3 sequences, approximately 8.9% seen once. The specimen sequenced was PBMCs. Receptor source: a human donor in good health (CMV status not recorded). Some clones in this sample may be carry-over from other donors' samples.

In its sample, this clonotype was seen many times. The chain links TRBV19 to TRBJ1-5, with a weak D call TRBD1 (5 bases). The germline V gene has CDR1 LNHDA and CDR2 SQIVND (reference sequence). This CDR3 contains 13 residues. V dropped 5 bases and J dropped 4 bases, with 9 bases sitting between them. This chain's CDR3 is CASSWTLNQPQHF. DNA for the CDR3: TGTGCCAGTAGTTGGACACTTAATCAGCCCCAGCATTTT.

This clonotype was detected ten times or more. The V and J genes are TRBV11-3 and TRBJ1-1, with D uncertain. Deletions cut 5 bases from V and 3 bases from J, with 10 bases between. Germline V CDR1 and CDR2: SGHNT, YENEEA. CDR3 length equals 13 residues. The CDR3 nucleotides are TGTGCCAGCAGCCTGTTTAGTGACACTGAAGCTTTCTTT. Protein product: CASSLFSDTEAFF.

This clonotype was found many times. The genes are TRBV7-2 and TRBJ2-1; D is ambiguous. The CDR3 has 11 residues. Germline CDR1 reads SGHTA; CDR2 reads FQGNSA. Trimming left V 0 bases short and J 9 bases short, with 3 bases between. The CDR3 spells CASSLATEQFF. CDR3 DNA: TGTGCCAGCAGCTTAGCTACTGAGCAGTTCTTC.

This clonotype has at least ten counts. The chain employs TRBV12-3 or TRBV12-4 and TRBJ1-5; 8 bases line up with TRBD1. The CDR3 is made up of 15 amino acids. Unmatched junction bases numbered 4, after V lost 6 bases and J lost 0 bases. CDR3 sequence reads: CASRSGGNSNQPQHF. Here the CDR3 DNA reads TGTGCCAGCAGGTCAGGGGGCAATAGCAATCAGCCCCAGCATTTT.

At least ten counts were recorded for this clonotype. The rearrangement uses TRBV6-2 or TRBV6-3 and TRBJ2-7; D possibly uses TRBD1 or TRBD2 (5 bases each). The CDR3 extends over 15 amino acids. Germline values: CDR1 MNHEY, CDR2 SVGEGT. V was pared by 9 bases and J by 0 bases, with 18 bases between. The DNA of the CDR3 is TGTGCCAGTTACGACGGAGTGGGGACCTCCTACGAGCAGTACTTC. This encodes CASYDGVGTSYEQYF.